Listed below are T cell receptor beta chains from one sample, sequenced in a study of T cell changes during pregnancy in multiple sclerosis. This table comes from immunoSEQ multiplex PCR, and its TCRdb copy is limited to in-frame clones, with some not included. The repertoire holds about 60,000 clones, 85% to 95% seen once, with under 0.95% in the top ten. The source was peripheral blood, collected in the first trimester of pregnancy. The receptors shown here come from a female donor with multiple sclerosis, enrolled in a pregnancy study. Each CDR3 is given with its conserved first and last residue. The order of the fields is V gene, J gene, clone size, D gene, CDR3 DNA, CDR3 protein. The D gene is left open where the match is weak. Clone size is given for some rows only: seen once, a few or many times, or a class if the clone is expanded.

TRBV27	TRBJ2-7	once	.	TGTGCCAGCAGTTCTCCGTCCTACGAGCAGTACTTC	CASSSPSYEQYF
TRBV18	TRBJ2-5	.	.	TGTGCCAGCTCCGAAGAGACCCAGTACTTC	CASSEETQYF
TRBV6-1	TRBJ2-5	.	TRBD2	TGTGCCAGCAGTGGCCAAATCCTAGCGGGGGGCGGAGAGACCCAGTACTTC	CASSGQILAGGGETQYF
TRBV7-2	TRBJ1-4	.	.	TGTGCCAGCAGCACTACAGGGTGGGCTAATGAAAAACTGTTTTTT	CASSTTGWANEKLFF
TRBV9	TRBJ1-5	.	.	TGTGCCAGCAGCAATGGGGGGTCGCAGCCCCAGCATTTT	CASSNGGSQPQHF
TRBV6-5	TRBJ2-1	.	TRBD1	TGTGCCAGCAGAATAACAGGGGGCGATGAGCAGTTCTTC	CASRITGGDEQFF
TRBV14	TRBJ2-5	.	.	TGTGCCAGCAGCCTCCCCATGGCGGGGGCGGAGACCCAGTACTTC	CASSLPMAGAETQYF
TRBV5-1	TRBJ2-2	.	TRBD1	TGCGCCAGTCACTCCACAGGGGCCGGGGAGCTGTTTTTT	CASHSTGAGELFF
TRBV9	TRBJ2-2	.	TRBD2	TGTGCCAGCAGCGTAGTTGGGGGGGCGAACACCGGGGAGCTGTTTTTT	CASSVVGGANTGELFF
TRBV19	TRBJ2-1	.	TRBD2	TGTGCCAGTAGTGAAGGACTAGCGGGGGGCCCGGGGGGAGACAATGAGCAGTTCTTC	CASSEGLAGGPGGDNEQFF
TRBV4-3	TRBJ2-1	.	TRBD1	TGCGCCAGCAGCAGGGACAGATACAATGAGCAGTTCTTC	CASSRDRYNEQFF
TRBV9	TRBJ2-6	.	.	TGTGCCAGCAGCGTAGCAGGGTGGGGGGCCAACGTCCTGACTTTC	CASSVAGWGANVLTF
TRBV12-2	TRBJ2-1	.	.	TGTGCAAGTCGCTTAGGGACTAGCTACAATGAGCAGTTCTTC	CASRLGTSYNEQFF
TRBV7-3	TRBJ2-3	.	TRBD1	TGTGCCAGCAGCTCGACAGGGTCCCAAGATACGCAGTATTTT	CASSSTGSQDTQYF
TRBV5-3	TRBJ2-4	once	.	TGTGCCAGAAGCCCACGGACAGAAACCTTAGCCAAAAACATTCAGTACTTC	CARSPRTETLAKNIQYF
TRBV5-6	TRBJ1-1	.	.	TGTGCCAGCAGCTTGTTACAGCTTCTCGCTGAAGCTTTCTTT	CASSLLQLLAEAFF
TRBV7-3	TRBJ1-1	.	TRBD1	TGTGCCAGCAGCCTCAGACAGGGAGCTGAAGCTTTCTTT	CASSLRQGAEAFF
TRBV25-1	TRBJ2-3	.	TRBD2	TGTGCCAGCAGTGTTAGCGGGACAAGCACAGATACGCAGTATTTT	CASSVSGTSTDTQYF
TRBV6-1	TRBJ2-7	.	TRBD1	TGTGCCAGCACCTGGGACAGGGTAGACGAGCAGTACTTC	CASTWDRVDEQYF
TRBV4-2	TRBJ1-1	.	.	TGTGCCAGCAGCCAAGATGCAGGCAGCTTGAACACTGAAGCTTTCTTT	CASSQDAGSLNTEAFF
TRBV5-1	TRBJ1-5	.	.	TGCGCCAGCAGCTTGGTTGGGGGGACGAGCAATCAGCCCCAGCATTTT	CASSLVGGTSNQPQHF
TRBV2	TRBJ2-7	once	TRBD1	TGTGCCACATTGTCCAATAGCGGGACAGGGGTTTCCTACGAGCAGTACTTC	CATLSNSGTGVSYEQYF
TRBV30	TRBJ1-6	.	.	TGTGCCTGGAGTGTAGGGGGGTCGGGGGGTTCACCCCTCCACTTT	CAWSVGGSGGSPLHF
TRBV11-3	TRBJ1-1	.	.	TGTGCCAGCAGCTGGGGCCCCGGCACTGAAGCTTTCTTT	CASSWGPGTEAFF
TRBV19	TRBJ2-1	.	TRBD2	TGTGCCAGTCTCCAGACTAGCGGGTACAATGAGCAGTTCTTC	CASLQTSGYNEQFF
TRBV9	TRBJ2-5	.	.	TGTGCCAGCAGCCCCGAGGGAGAGACCCAGTACTTC	CASSPEGETQYF
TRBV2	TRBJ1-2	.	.	TGTGCCAGCAGTGAATATAGCTATGGCTACACCTTC	CASSEYSYGYTF
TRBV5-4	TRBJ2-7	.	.	TGTGCCAGCAGCGACCCGGGACGGGAGGAGCAGTACTTC	CASSDPGREEQYF
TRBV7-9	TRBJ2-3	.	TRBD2	TGTGCCAGCAGCTTAGCGGCCCAAAGCGGGGAAGATACGCAGTATTTT	CASSLAAQSGEDTQYF
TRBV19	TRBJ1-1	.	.	TGTGCCAGTCGACAGGCTCTGTCTGAAGCTTTCTTT	CASRQALSEAFF
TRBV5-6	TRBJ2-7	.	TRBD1	TGTGCCAGCAGCTGGGGACAGGGCAACGAGCAGTACTTC	CASSWGQGNEQYF
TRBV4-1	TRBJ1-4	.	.	TGCGCCAGCAGCCAAGAGTCAGGGAATGAAAAACTGTTTTTT	CASSQESGNEKLFF
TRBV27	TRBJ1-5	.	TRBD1	TGTGCCAGCAGTTTGACAGGGGGTGTTGTTCAGCCCCAGCATTTT	CASSLTGGVVQPQHF
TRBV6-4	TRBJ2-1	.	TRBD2	TGTGCCAGCAGTACTAGCGGGGGATTCTACAATGAGCAGTTCTTC	CASSTSGGFYNEQFF
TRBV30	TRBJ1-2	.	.	TGTGCCTGGAGTGTAAGGAAGGAGGCTAACTATGGCTACACCTTC	CAWSVRKEANYGYTF
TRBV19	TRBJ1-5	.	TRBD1	TGTGCCAGTACCCAAACCAGGGGGCTCAGCAATCAGCCCCAGCATTTT	CASTQTRGLSNQPQHF
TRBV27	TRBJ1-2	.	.	TGTGCCAGCAGTCCTGGAACGGGAGGCTACACCTTC	CASSPGTGGYTF
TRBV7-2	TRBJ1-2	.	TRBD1	TGTGCCAGCAGCTTAGCGACGACAGGGGGCTATGGCTACACCTTC	CASSLATTGGYGYTF
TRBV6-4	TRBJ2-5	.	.	TGTGCCAGCAGCGCTCCGCGGGGCGAACTCAAAGAGACCCAGTACTTC	CASSAPRGELKETQYF
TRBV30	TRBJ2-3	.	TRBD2	TGTGCCTGGAGCGGGGGGGCCGAAGATACGCAGTATTTT	CAWSGGAEDTQYF
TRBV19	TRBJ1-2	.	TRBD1	TGTGCCAGTAGCCAGGACAGGGGGCCAACAACGGAAGGCTACACCTTC	CASSQDRGPTTEGYTF
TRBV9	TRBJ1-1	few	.	TGTGCCAGCAGCGTAGTGGGACAGAACACTGAAGCTTTCTTT	CASSVVGQNTEAFF
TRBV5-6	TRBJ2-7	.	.	TGTGCCAGCAGGGGGGCCGAATCCTACGAGCAGTACTTC	CASRGAESYEQYF
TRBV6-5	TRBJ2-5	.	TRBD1	TGTGCCAGCAGTTACAGTGGCACAGGGGTCAAGGAGACCCAGTACTTC	CASSYSGTGVKETQYF
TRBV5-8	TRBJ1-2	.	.	TGTGCCAGCAGCTTGGGGCAGGGCCCTCGGTATGGCTACACCTTC	CASSLGQGPRYGYTF
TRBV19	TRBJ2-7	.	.	TGTGCCAGTAGTATAGGATTTGATAGCGTCTACGAGCAGTACTTC	CASSIGFDSVYEQYF
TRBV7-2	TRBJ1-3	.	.	TGTGCCAGCAGCTTTCCGGTGAGCTCTGGAAACACCATATATTTT	CASSFPVSSGNTIYF
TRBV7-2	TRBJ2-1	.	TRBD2	TGTGCCAGCAGCCCGACTAGCGCCACATACAATGAGCAGTTCTTC	CASSPTSATYNEQFF
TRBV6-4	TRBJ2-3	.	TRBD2	TGTGCCAGCAGTGATGGCGGGGGGGCGTCAGATACGCAGTATTTT	CASSDGGGASDTQYF
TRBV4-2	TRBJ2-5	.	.	TGTGCCAGCAGCCAAGATGAAGGACTCCTCGGGGGTACTGGAGAGACCCAGTACTTC	CASSQDEGLLGGTGETQYF
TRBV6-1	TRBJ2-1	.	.	TGTGCCAGCAGCCCAAGTGGGAGACTCCTAGGGGAGCAGTTCTTC	CASSPSGRLLGEQFF
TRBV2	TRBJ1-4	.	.	TGTGCCAGCAGTGAAGCGCTAGTGACTAATGAAAAACTGTTTTTT	CASSEALVTNEKLFF
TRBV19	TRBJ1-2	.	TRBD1	TGTGCCAGTAGGGGACAGGGGCGAGGAATCTATGGCTACACCTTC	CASRGQGRGIYGYTF